The next 10 T cell receptor beta chains were all read from a single sample in a study of beta chain features in type 1 diabetes. Study-wide findings and caveats: Shorter TCRB CDR3s, moderately but significantly so, were found in Type 1 diabetes patients in all four CD4+ subsets.

As every portion of the isolated RNA was reverse transcribed, the sequencing read expressed TCRB transcripts. Sequenced by immunoSEQ multiplex PCR; TCRdb stores in-frame clones only, minus some. There are a few hundred thousand clones in the sample; roughly 13% occur only once, and roughly 0.015% lies in the top ten. The antigens of these receptors remain unknown. The sample consisted of naive CD4+ T cells from blood. These receptor sequences come from a woman in her late teens or twenties with type 1 diabetes.

In its sample, this clone was seen a few times. V gene TRBV5-4 combines with J gene TRBJ2-3; D is unclear. V was trimmed by 5 bases and J by 3 bases, leaving 13 bases between them. The CDR3 loop spans 14 amino acids. CDR1 is SGHNT, CDR2 YYREEE, per germline (reference sequence). The CDR3 loop reads CASSFVSTTDTQYF. DNA of the CDR3: TGTGCCAGCAGTTTCGTGTCCACAACAGATACGCAGTATTTT.

The rearrangement links TRBV6-5 to TRBJ1-2; TRBD1 aligns across 7 bases. The CDR3 has 15 residues. CDR1 is MNHEY, CDR2 SVGAGI, per germline. Trimming at V came to 2 bases and at J to 5 bases, leaving 8 bases not matched to a gene. CDR3 sequence reads: CASSYNTPTGYGYTF. In nucleotides, the CDR3 is TGTGCCAGCAGTTACAACACGCCGACAGGGTATGGCTACACCTTC.

In this sample, this clone turned up a few times. This chain joins TRBV7-9 and TRBJ2-3, with 7 bases lining up with TRBD1. Looked up from germline, CDR1 is SEHNR and CDR2 is FQNEAQ (reference sequence). Trimming removed 5 bases from V and 2 bases from J; junction bases left unmatched: 13. The CDR3 has 17 residues. The DNA of the CDR3 is TGTGCCAGCAGCCAAGGTCCTAGAGGGACAGTCACAGATACGCAGTATTTT. As protein: CASSQGPRGTVTDTQYF.

The chain is built from TRBV19 and TRBJ1-2; D remains unclear. The ends were cut back, 1 base at V and 4 bases at J, with 4 bases in the middle. Germline CDR1 is LNHDA and CDR2 is SQIVND (reference sequence). The CDR3 extends over 12 amino acids. CDR3 nucleotides: TGTGCCAGTAGTATAGCCAGCTATGGCTACACCTTC. Protein: CASSIASYGYTF. The whole variable domain, remainder taken from reference TRBV19 and TRBJ1-2, is DGGITQSPKYLFRKEGQNVTLSCEQNLNHDAMYWYRQDPGQGLRLIYYSQIVNDFQKGDIAEGYSVSREKKESFPLTVTSAQKNPTAFYLCASSIASYGYTFGSGTRLTVV.

The rearrangement uses TRBV7-9 and TRBJ1-3, with D hard to call. CDR3 size: 14 residues. Germline values: CDR1 SEHNR, CDR2 FQNEAQ (reference sequence). The V end was cut by 5 bases, the J end by 4 bases, with 12 bases between. CDR3 bases: TGTGCCAGCAGCCCAGTCGGGATAGGAAACACCATATATTTT. This translates into CASSPVGIGNTIYF.

The V call is TRBV7-2, the J call TRBJ2-5; 11 positions match TRBD2. Germline loops: CDR1 SGHTA, CDR2 FQGNSA. The CDR3 is 16 amino acids. The trim removed 1 base at V and 5 bases at J, leaving 6 bases unmatched. This CDR3 is CASSLVVAGGWETQYF. In nucleotides, the CDR3 is TGTGCCAGCAGCTTAGTGGTAGCGGGAGGGTGGGAGACCCAGTACTTC. Supplemented by reference TRBV7-2 and TRBJ2-5, the full variable domain reads GAGVSQSPSNKVTEKGKDVELRCDPISGHTALYWYRQSLGQGLEFLIYFQGNSAPDKSGLPSDRFSAERTGGSVSTLTIQRTQQEDSAVYLCASSLVVAGGWETQYFGPGTRLLVL.

The rearrangement joins TRBV1 to TRBJ2-5; TRBD2 is the table's D call, not checked against the DNA. TRBV1 represents a pseudogene. CDR3 length: 18 residues. DNA for the CDR3: TGCACCAGCAGCTATCAACCCCCTGCGGGAGGACCCCAAGAGACCCAGTACTTC. Its protein is CTSSYQPPAGGPQETQYF.

The sample holds a few counts of this clone. The chain carries TRBV7-2 and TRBJ1-3; D ambiguous. Germline V gives CDR1 SGHTA, CDR2 FQGNSA. This CDR3 comprises 17 residues. V was pared by 2 bases and J by 0 bases, with 14 bases between. The CDR3 loop reads CASSLFAEVRSGNTIYF. CDR3 DNA: TGTGCCAGCAGCTTATTCGCCGAGGTCCGCTCTGGAAACACCATATATTTT.

The gene calls are TRBV5-1 and TRBJ2-7, with TRBD2 identical over 7 bases. The CDR3 is made up of 13 amino acids. V shed 0 bases and J 6 bases; nucleotides not matched to a gene: 3. Per germline, CDR1 SGHRS and CDR2 YFSETQ. The CDR3 loop is CASSLGLAVEQYF. The CDR3 region has the DNA TGCGCCAGCAGCTTGGGGCTAGCGGTCGAGCAGTACTTC.

The V call is TRBV11-2, the J call TRBJ1-5; D ambiguous. The CDR3 is 15 residues long. V gave up 0 bases and J gave up 5 bases, with 11 bases separating them. The germline V gene encodes CDR1 SGHAT and CDR2 FQNNGV. The chain's CDR3 is CASSLDRQVHQPQHF. CDR3 coding DNA: TGTGCCAGCAGCTTAGACAGGCAGGTACATCAGCCCCAGCATTTT.